This entry concerns a single T cell receptor beta chain. This entry belongs to a study of blood T cells in healthy people across ages. Germline V gene lookup returns CDR1 SQVTM and CDR2 ANQGSEA. Trimming took 6 bases from V and 3 from J, leaving 5 bases between them. The CDR3 totals 10 residues. Primers used in a second PCR of roughly 6 to 11 cycles were a sample-barcoded 5' primer and a J-beta primer mix. A single record per CDR3 protein comes from TCRdb applying MiXCR to the 5' RACE reads. Counted here are about 1,500,000 distinct CDR3 sequences, about 40% occurring once; the ten biggest clones make up approximately 7.9%. RNA extraction gave at least 5.5 micrograms of total RNA per sample.

The V call is TRBV29-1, the J call TRBJ1-1, with no clear D. Material for sequencing was blood. The TCR originated in a woman younger than 30 in good health. The CDR3 coding sequence is TGCAGCGTCAAATACACTGAAGCTTTCTTT. Its protein product is CSVKYTEAFF.